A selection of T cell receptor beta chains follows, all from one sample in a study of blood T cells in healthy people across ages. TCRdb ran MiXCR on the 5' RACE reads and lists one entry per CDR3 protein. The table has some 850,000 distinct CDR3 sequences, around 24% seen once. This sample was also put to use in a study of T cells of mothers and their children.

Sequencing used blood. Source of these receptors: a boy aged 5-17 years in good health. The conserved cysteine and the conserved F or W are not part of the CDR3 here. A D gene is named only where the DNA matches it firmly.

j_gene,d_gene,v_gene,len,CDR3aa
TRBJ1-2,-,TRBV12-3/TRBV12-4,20,ASSLWGDLFTGYPQTYYGYT
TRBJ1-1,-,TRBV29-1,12,SVVHGVVNTGAF
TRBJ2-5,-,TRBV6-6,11,ASSSQRKETQY
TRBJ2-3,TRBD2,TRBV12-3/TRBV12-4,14,ASSPPSGGATDTQY
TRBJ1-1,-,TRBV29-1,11,SVEGVKGTEAF
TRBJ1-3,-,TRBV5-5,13,ASSSTIGSGNTIY
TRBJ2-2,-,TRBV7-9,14,ASSSKGSWGTGELF
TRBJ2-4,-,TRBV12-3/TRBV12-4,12,ASSPPLTKNIQY
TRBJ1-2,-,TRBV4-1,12,ASSQVGSFYGYT
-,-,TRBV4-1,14,ASSQGVARTLYEQY
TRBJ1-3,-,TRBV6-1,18,ASSPLIYQQAWLSGNTIY
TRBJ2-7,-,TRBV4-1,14,ASSQDGGARSYEQY
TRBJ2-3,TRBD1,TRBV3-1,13,ASSRKGQGTDTQY
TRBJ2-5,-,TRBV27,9,ASKKLETQY
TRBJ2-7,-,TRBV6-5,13,ASSYDPMSSYEQY
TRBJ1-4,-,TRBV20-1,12,SATRSGTNEKLF
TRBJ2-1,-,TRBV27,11,ASSFSGSHEQF
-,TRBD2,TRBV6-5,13,ASSILAGGRNEQF
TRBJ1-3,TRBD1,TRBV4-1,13,ASSQADRVLNTIY
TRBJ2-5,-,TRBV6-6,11,ASNSRYQETQY
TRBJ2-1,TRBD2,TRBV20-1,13,SADSGAQGDNEQF
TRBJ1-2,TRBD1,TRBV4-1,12,ASSQPTGGYGYT
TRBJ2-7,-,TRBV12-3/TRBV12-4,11,ASSWGASPEQY
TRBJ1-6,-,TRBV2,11,ASSAETRSPLH
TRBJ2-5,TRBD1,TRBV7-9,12,ASSIWDRDETQY
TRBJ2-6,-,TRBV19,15,ASSIERTGSGANVLT
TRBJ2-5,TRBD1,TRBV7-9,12,ASSLVGQGETQY
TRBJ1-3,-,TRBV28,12,ASSLWGGGNTIY
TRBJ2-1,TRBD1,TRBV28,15,ASTTKRGQGAKYEQF
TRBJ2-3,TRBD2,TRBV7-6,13,ATSGLASSTDTQY
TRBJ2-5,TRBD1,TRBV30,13,AWSVSGPHQGAQY
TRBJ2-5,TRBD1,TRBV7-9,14,ASSLGPGQGTGEQY
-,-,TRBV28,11,ASTAGGIGEQY
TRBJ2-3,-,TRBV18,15,ASSPIAERTGTDTQY
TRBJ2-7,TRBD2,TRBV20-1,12,SAFRSGGPYEQY
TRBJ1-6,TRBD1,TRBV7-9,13,ASSSGQGEGSPLH
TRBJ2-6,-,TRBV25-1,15,ASSEKWGRSGANVLT
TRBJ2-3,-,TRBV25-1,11,ASGDDSTNTQY
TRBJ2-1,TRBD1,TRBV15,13,ATSRGTGPYNEQF
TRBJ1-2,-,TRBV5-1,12,ASTPTGDNYGYT
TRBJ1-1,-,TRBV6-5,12,ASTRGSRNTEAF
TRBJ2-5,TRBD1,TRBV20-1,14,SARKIDRGPTETQY
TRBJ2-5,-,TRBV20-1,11,SQGAGTQETQY
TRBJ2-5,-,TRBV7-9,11,ASSLWGEETQY
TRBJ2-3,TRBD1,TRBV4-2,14,ASSQGQGFSTDTQY
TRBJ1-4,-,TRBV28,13,ASSLDTASNEKLF
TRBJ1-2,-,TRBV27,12,AGSSLTGLYGYT
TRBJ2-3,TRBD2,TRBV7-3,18,ASSVPSGTSGGVNADTQY
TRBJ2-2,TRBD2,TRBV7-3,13,ASSLLAGITGELF
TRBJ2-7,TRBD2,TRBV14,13,ASSPVAGGSYEQY
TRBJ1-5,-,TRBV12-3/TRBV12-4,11,ASSPQRPQPQH
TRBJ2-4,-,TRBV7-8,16,ASSLVSGQESAKNIQY
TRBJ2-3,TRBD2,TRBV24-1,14,ATSTSGGEDTDTQY
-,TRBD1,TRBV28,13,ASSFPGQGTYEQY
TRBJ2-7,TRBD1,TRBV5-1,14,ASSQGQGFVSSEQY